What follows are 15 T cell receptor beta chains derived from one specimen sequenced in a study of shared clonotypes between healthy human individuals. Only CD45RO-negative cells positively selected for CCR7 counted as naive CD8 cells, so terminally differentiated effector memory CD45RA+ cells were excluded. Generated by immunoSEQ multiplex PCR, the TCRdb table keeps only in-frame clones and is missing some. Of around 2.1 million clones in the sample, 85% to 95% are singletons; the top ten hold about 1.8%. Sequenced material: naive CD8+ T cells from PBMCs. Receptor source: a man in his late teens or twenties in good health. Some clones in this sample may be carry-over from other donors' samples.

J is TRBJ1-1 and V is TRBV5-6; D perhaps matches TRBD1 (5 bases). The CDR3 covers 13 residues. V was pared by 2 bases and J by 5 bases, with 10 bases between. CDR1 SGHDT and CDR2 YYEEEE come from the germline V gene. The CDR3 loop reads CASSFPGATEAFF. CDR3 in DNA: TGTGCCAGCAGCTTCCCCGGGGCAACTGAAGCTTTCTTT.

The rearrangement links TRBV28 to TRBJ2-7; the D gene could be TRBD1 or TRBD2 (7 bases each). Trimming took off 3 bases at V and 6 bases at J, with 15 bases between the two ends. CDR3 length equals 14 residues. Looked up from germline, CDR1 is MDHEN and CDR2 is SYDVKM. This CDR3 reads CASSFRGGVPEQYF. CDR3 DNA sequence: TGTGCCAGCAGTTTCAGGGGGGGAGTTCCCGAGCAGTACTTC.

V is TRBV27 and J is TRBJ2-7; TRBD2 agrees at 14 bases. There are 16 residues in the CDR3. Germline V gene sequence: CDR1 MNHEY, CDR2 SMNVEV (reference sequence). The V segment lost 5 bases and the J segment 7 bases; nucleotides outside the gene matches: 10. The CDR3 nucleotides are TGTGCCAGCAGTCCCCCCCTGGGACTAGCGGGAGAGGAGCAGTACTTC. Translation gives CASSPPLGLAGEEQYF.

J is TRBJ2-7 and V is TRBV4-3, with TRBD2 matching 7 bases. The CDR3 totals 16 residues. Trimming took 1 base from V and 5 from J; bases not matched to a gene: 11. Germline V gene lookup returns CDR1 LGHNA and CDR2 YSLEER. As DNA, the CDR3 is TGCGCCAGCAGCCAAGCAATCGCGGGAGTTCTCCACGAGCAGTACTTC. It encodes CASSQAIAGVLHEQYF.

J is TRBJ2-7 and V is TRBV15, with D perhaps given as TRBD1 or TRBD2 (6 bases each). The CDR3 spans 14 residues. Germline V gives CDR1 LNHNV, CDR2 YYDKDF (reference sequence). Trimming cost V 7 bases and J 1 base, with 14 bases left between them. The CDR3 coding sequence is TGTGCCACCACTGACCGAGGGGGGTCCTACGAGCAGTACTTC. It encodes CATTDRGGSYEQYF.

CDR3 bases: TGTGCCAGCAGTTACTTCCCAGGTGGGGCCGGGGAGCTGTTTTTT. Its protein product is CASSYFPGGAGELFF. The chain combines TRBV6-6 with TRBJ2-2; D unresolved. The V end was cut by 1 base, the J end by 6 bases, with 12 bases between. The CDR3 is 15 residues long. Germline lookup yields CDR1 MNHNY and CDR2 SVGAGI (reference sequence).

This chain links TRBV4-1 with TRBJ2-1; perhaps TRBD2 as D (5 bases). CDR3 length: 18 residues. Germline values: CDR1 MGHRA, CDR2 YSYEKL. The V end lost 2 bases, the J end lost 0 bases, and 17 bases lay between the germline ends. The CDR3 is CASSQPLLGSRSYNEQFF. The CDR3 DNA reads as TGCGCCAGCAGCCAACCCTTACTAGGTTCTCGCTCCTACAATGAGCAGTTCTTC.

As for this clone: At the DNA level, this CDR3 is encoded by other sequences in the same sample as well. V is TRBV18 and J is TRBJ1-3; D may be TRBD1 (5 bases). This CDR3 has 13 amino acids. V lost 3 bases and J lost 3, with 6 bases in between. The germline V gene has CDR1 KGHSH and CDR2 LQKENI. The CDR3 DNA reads TGTGCCAGCTCACCCGACAGTGGAAACACCATATATTTT. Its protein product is CASSPDSGNTIYF. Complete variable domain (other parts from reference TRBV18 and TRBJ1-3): NAGVMQNPRHLVRRRGQEARLRCSPMKGHSHVYWYRQLPEEGLKFMVYLQKENIIDESGMPKERFSAEFPKEGPSILRIQQVVRGDSAAYFCASSPDSGNTIYFGEGSWLTVV.

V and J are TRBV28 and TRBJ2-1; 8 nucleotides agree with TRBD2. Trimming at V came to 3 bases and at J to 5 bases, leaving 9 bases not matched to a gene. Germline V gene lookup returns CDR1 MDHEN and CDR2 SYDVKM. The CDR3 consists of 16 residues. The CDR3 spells CASSLGTSGYNNEQFF. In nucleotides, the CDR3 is TGTGCCAGCAGTTTGGGAACTAGCGGATACAACAATGAGCAGTTCTTC.

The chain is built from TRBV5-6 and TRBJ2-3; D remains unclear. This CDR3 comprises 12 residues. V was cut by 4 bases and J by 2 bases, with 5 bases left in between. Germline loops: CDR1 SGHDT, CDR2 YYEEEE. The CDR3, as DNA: TGTGCCAGCAGCGTCGACACAGATACGCAGTATTTT. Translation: CASSVDTDTQYF.

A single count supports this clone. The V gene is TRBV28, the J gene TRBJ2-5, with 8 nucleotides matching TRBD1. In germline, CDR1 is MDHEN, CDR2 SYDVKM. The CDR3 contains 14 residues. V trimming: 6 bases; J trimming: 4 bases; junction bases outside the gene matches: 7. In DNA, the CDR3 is TGTGCCAGCAGCAGGCAGGGGGCGGGAGAGACCCAGTACTTC. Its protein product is CASSRQGAGETQYF.

CDR3 sequence: CASSLGGGGHYNEQFF. CDR3 bases: TGTGCCAGCAGCTTAGGAGGCGGGGGCCACTACAATGAGCAGTTCTTC. The V call is TRBV7-2, the J call TRBJ2-1; tentatively, D is TRBD2 (7 bases). CDR1 and CDR2 from the germline V gene are SGHTA and FQGNSA. Trimming stripped 1 base from V and 3 bases from J, with 13 bases between. The CDR3 extends over 16 amino acids.

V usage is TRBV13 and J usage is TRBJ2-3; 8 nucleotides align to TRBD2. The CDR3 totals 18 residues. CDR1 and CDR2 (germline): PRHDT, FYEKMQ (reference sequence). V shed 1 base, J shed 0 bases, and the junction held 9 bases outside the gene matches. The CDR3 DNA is TGTGCCAGCAGCTTAGCCCCCGACCCGGGAGGGAGCACAGATACGCAGTATTTT. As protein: CASSLAPDPGGSTDTQYF.

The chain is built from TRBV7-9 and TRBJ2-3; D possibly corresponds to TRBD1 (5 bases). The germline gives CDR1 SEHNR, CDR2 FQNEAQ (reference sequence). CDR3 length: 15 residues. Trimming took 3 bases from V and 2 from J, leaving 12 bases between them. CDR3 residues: CASSLGQGVTDTQYF. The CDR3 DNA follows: TGTGCCAGCAGCTTGGGTCAGGGTGTCACAGATACGCAGTATTTT.

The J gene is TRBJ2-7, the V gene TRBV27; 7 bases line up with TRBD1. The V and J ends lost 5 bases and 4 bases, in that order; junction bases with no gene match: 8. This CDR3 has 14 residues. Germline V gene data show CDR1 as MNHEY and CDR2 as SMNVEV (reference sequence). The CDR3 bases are TGTGCCAGCAGTCTGGGTCCGGGACAGTACGAGCAGTACTTC. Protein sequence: CASSLGPGQYEQYF.